The T cell receptor (beta chain) described here comes from a study of OX40 agonist ivuxolimab in advanced cancers. Sequenced by immunoSEQ multiplex PCR; TCRdb stores in-frame clones only, minus some. Of roughly 5,700 clones detected, roughly 90% appear once; the ten largest clones hold roughly two fifths. The V and J ends lost 1 base and 4 bases respectively, with 11 bases between them. This CDR3 has 15 amino acids. The germline gives CDR1 MGHRA, CDR2 YSYEKL. The starting material was CD4+ or CD8+ T cells sorted from blood, obtained in a trial of the OX40 agonist ivuxolimab. This clonotype was obtained from an adult with an advanced solid tumor such as melanoma, head and neck, liver or kidney cancer. The V and J genes are TRBV4-1 and TRBJ1-5; D unclear. CDR3 protein: CASSQVNVENQPQHF. For the CDR3, the DNA is TGCGCCAGCAGCCAAGTTAACGTGGAGAATCAGCCCCAGCATTTT.